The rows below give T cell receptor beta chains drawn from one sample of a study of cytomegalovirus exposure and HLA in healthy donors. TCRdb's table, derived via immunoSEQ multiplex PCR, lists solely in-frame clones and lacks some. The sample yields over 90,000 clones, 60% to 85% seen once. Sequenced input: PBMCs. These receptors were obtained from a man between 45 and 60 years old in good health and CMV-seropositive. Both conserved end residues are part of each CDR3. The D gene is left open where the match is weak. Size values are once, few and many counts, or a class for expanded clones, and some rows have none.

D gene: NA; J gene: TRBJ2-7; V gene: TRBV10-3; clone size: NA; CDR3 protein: CAISAEDSYEQYF; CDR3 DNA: TGTGCCATCAGTGCGGAGGATTCCTACGAGCAGTACTTC
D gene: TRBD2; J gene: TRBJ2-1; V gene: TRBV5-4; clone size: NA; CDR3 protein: CTSSGGDRFYNEQFF; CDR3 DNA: TGTACCAGCAGCGGGGGGGACAGGTTCTACAATGAGCAGTTCTTC
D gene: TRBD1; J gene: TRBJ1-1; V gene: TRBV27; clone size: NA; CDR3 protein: CASTPGTGAITEAFF; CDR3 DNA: TGTGCCAGCACCCCCGGGACAGGGGCGATCACTGAAGCTTTCTTT
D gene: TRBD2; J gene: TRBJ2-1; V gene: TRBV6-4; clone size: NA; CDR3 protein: CASSDSLAKKLARVGNEQFF; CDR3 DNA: TGTGCCAGCAGTGACTCGTTAGCGAAAAAACTAGCGAGAGTCGGCAATGAGCAGTTCTTC
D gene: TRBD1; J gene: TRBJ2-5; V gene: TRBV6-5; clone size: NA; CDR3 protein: CASSGQGYSETQYF; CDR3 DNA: TGTGCCAGCAGCGGACAGGGATACTCGGAGACCCAGTACTTC
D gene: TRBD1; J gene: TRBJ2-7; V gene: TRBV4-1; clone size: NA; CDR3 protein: CASSLLGQGYEQYF; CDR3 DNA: TGCGCCAGCAGCCTTTTAGGACAGGGGTACGAGCAGTACTTC
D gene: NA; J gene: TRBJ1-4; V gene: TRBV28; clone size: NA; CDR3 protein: CASIQGANEKLFF; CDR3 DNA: TGTGCCAGTATACAGGGAGCTAATGAAAAACTGTTTTTT
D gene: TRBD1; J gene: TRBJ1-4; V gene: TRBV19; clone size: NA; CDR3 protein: CATNEDTGGVEKLFF; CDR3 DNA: TGTGCCACCAATGAAGACACAGGGGGTGTAGAAAAACTGTTTTTT
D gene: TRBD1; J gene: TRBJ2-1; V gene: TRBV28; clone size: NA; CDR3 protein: CASTVRGGTGDYNEQFF; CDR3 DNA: TGTGCCAGCACCGTACGAGGGGGGACAGGGGATTACAATGAGCAGTTCTTC
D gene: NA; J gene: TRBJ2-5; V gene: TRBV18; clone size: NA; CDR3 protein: CASSPLGEKETQYF; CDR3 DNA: TGTGCCAGCTCACCATTGGGCGAGAAAGAGACCCAGTACTTC
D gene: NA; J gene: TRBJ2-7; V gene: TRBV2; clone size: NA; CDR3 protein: CASSVTEYYEQYF; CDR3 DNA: TGTGCCAGCAGTGTAACCGAATACTACGAGCAGTACTTC
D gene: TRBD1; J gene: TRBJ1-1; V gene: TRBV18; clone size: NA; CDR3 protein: CASSPPGQGAGYGEAFF; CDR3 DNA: TGTGCCAGCTCACCACCGGGACAGGGGGCGGGTTACGGTGAAGCTTTCTTT
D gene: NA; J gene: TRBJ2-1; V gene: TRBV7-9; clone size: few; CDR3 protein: CASSLERWEQFF; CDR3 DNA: TGTGCCAGCAGCTTAGAGAGGTGGGAGCAGTTCTTC
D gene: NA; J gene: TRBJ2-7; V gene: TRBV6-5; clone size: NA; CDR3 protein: CASSYSQGPYEQYF; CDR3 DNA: TGTGCCAGCAGTTACTCGCAGGGCCCCTACGAGCAGTACTTC
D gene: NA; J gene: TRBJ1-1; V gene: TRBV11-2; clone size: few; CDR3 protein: CASSLEDVGWSRGANTEAFF; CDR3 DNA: TGTGCCAGCAGCTTAGAGGATGTAGGGTGGAGCCGTGGGGCCAACACTGAAGCTTTCTTT
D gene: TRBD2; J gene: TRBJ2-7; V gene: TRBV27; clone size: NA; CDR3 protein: CASSTRTSGRVYEQYF; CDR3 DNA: TGTGCCAGCAGTACCCGGACTAGCGGGAGAGTCTACGAGCAGTACTTC
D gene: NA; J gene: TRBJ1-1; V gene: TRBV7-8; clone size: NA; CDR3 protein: CASSLDGHVNTEAFF; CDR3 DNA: TGTGCCAGCAGCTTAGATGGGCACGTGAACACTGAAGCTTTCTTT
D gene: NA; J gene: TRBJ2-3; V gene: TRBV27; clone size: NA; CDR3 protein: CASSFWGVDTQYF; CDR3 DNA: TGTGCCAGCAGTTTTTGGGGAGTAGATACGCAGTATTTT
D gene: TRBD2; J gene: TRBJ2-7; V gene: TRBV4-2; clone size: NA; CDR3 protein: CASSLTTSGSSYEQYF; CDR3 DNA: TGTGCCAGCAGCCTTACTACTAGCGGGAGCTCCTACGAGCAGTACTTC
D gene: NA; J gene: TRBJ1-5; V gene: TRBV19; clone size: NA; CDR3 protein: CASSPRTARGDQPQHF; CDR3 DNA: TGTGCCAGTAGTCCTCGGACGGCTCGGGGAGATCAGCCCCAGCATTTT
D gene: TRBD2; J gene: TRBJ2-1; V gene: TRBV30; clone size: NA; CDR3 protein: CAWRGRAEGYNEQFF; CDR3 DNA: TGTGCCTGGCGAGGGAGGGCAGAGGGTTACAATGAGCAGTTCTTC
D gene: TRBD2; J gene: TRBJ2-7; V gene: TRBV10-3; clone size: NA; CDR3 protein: CAIRADGGRNEQYF; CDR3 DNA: TGTGCCATCAGGGCGGATGGCGGGAGAAACGAGCAGTACTTC
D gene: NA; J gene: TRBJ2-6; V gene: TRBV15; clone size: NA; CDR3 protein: CATAGNSGANVLTF; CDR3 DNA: TGTGCCACCGCGGGAAACTCTGGGGCCAACGTCCTGACTTTC
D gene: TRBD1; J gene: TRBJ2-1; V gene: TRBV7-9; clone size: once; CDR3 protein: CASSTDRQGFF; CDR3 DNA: TGTGCCAGCAGCACGGACAGGCAAGGGTTCTTC
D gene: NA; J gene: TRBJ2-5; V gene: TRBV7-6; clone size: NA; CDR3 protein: CASSLVLRGSDGETQYF; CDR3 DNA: TGTGCCAGCAGCTTAGTATTAAGGGGGAGCGATGGAGAGACCCAGTACTTC
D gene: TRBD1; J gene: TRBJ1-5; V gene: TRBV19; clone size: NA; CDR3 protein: CASEQGGQPQHF; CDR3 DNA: TGTGCCAGCGAACAGGGGGGTCAGCCCCAGCATTTT
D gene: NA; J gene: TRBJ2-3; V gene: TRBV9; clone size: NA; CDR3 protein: CASSVAPTSTDTQYF; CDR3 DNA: TGTGCCAGCAGCGTAGCCCCGACTAGCACAGATACGCAGTATTTT
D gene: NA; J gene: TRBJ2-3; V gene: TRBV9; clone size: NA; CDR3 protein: CASSVAITPDTQYF; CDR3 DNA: TGTGCCAGCAGCGTAGCTATCACTCCAGATACGCAGTATTTT
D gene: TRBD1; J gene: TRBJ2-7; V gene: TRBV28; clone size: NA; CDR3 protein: CASNRQGYEQYF; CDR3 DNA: TGTGCCAGCAATCGACAGGGGTACGAGCAGTACTTC
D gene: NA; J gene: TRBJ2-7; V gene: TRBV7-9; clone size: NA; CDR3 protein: CASSFIAYPYEQYF; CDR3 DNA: TGTGCCAGCAGCTTTATTGCGTATCCCTACGAGCAGTACTTC
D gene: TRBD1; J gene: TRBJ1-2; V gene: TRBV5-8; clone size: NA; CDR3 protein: CASSIAQQGIYGYTF; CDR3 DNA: TGTGCCAGCAGCATCGCGCAACAGGGGATCTATGGCTACACCTTC
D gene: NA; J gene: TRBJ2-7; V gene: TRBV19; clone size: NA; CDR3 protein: CASKLGRGDYEQYF; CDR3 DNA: TGTGCCAGTAAGTTGGGCAGGGGCGACTACGAGCAGTACTTC
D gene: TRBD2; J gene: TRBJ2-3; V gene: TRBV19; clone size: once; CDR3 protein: CANPSSGRTDTQYF; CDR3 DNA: TGTGCCAATCCTTCTAGCGGGAGAACAGATACGCAGTATTTT
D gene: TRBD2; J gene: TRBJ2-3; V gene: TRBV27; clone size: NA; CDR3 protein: CARGLAESTDTQYF; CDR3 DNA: TGTGCCAGGGGACTAGCGGAAAGCACAGATACGCAGTATTTT
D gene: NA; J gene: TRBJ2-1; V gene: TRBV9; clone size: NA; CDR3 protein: CASSVARENPYNEQFF; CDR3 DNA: TGTGCCAGCAGCGTCGCCCGGGAGAACCCCTACAATGAGCAGTTCTTC
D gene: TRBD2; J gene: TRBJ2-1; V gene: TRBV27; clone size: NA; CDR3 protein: CASIGTSGSERFF; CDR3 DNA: TGTGCCAGCATCGGGACTAGCGGGTCCGAGCGGTTCTTC
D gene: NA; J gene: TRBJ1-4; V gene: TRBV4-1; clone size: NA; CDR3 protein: CASSQEVPQGSNEKLFF; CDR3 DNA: TGCGCCAGCAGCCAAGAAGTCCCTCAGGGGTCTAATGAAAAACTGTTTTTT
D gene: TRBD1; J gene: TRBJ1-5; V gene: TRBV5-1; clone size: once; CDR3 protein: CASSLGTGVGNQPQHF; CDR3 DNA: TGCGCCAGCAGCTTGGGCACAGGGGTGGGAAATCAGCCCCAGCATTTT
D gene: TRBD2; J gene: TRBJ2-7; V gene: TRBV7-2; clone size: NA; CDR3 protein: CASSLPASGSGTYEQYF; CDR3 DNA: TGTGCCAGCAGCTTACCGGCTAGCGGGAGCGGAACCTACGAGCAGTACTTC
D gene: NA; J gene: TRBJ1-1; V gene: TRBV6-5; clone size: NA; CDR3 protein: CASSYSKQGGNTEAFF; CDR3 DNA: TGTGCCAGCAGTTACTCGAAGCAGGGAGGGAACACTGAAGCTTTCTTT
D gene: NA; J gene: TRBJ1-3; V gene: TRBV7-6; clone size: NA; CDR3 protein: CASTQGGAGAWSGNTIYF; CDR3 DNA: TGTGCCAGCACCCAAGGGGGAGCAGGGGCCTGGTCTGGAAACACCATATATTTT
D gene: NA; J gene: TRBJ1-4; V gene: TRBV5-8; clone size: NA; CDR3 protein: CASSLVGGPNEKLFF; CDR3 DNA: TGTGCCAGCAGCCTGGTGGGAGGGCCTAATGAAAAACTGTTTTTT
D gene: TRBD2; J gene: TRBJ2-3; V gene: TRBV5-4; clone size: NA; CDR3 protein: CASSLRTSGTDTQYF; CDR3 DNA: TGTGCCAGCAGCTTACGGACTAGCGGGACAGATACGCAGTATTTT
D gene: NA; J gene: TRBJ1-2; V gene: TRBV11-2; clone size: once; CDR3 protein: CASSLAGGEGYTF; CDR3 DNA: TGTGCCAGCAGCTTAGCGGGGGGCGAGGGCTACACCTTC
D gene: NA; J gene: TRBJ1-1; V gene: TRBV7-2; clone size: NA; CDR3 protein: CASNGQGAFEAFF; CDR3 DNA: TGTGCCAGCAACGGTCAGGGTGCCTTTGAAGCTTTCTTT
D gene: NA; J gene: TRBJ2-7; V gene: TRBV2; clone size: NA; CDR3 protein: CASKLEGVSYEQYF; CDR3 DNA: TGTGCCAGCAAACTTGAGGGGGTCTCCTACGAGCAGTACTTC
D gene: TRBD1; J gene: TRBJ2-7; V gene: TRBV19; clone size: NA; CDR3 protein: CASSYGTGIYEQYF; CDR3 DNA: TGTGCCAGTTCCTACGGGACAGGGATATACGAGCAGTACTTC
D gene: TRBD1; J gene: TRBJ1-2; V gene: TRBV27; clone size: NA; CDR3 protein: CASKLRGLGDYGYTF; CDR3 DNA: TGTGCCAGCAAACTCAGGGGGCTAGGGGACTATGGCTACACCTTC
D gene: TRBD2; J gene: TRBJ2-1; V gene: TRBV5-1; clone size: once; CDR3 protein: CASSSSSGAYNEQFF; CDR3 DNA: TGCGCCAGCAGCTCGTCCAGCGGGGCCTACAATGAGCAGTTCTTC
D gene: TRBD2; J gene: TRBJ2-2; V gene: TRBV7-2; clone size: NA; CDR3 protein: CASSPGTSGSVGELFF; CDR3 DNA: TGTGCCAGCAGCCCCGGGACTAGCGGGAGTGTTGGGGAGCTGTTTTTT
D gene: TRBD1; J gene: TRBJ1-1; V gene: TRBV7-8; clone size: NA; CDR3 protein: CASSPTGSNTEAFF; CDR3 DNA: TGTGCCAGCAGCCCGACAGGGTCGAACACTGAAGCTTTCTTT
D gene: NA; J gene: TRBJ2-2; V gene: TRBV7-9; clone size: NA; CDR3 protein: CSSSLLRFGGAGELFF; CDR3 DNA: TGTTCCAGCAGCTTACTCCGGTTCGGGGGTGCCGGGGAGCTGTTTTTT
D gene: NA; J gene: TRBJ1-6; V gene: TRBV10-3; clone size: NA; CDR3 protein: CASRGDMDSPLHF; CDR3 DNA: TGTGCCAGCAGGGGAGACATGGATTCACCCCTCCACTTT
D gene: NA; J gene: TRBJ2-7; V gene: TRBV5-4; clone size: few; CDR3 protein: CASSTRLEGYEQYF; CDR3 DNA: TGTGCCAGCAGCACACGACTAGAGGGTTACGAGCAGTACTTC